The next 30 T cell receptor beta chains were all read from a single sample in a study of blood T cell repertoires in COVID-19. Method: immunoSEQ multiplex PCR; TCRdb's copy keeps in-frame clones and lacks some. This sample has approximately 170,000 clones, with approximately 86% found just once. The material sequenced was peripheral blood. Receptors originate from a woman of 80 years or more in a cohort sampled during active or convalescent COVID-19.

The chain couples TRBV18 to TRBJ1-2, with a tentative D call TRBD1 (5 bases). CDR1 and CDR2 from the germline V gene are KGHSH and LQKENI. The CDR3 covers 18 residues. Trimming removed 0 bases from V and 4 bases from J, with 21 bases in between. The CDR3, as DNA: TGTGCCAGCTCACCACCGGGGGAGGGAACGAGTGGCGTCTATGGCTACACCTTC. Protein: CASSPPGEGTSGVYGYTF. The full variable domain, completed using reference TRBV18 and TRBJ1-2, is NAGVMQNPRHLVRRRGQEARLRCSPMKGHSHVYWYRQLPEEGLKFMVYLQKENIIDESGMPKERFSAEFPKEGPSILRIQQVVRGDSAAYFCASSPPGEGTSGVYGYTFGSGTRLTVV.

The CDR3 DNA follows: TGTGCCATCAGTGAGTCCGCGGGGTTTAAAGTTCTCTATTCACCCCTCCACTTT. Translating gives CAISESAGFKVLYSPLHF. V gene TRBV10-3 combines with J gene TRBJ1-6; no definite D call. The V end lost 0 bases, the J end lost 8 bases, and 20 bases lay between the germline ends. This CDR3 is 18 amino acids long. Per germline, CDR1 ENHRY and CDR2 SYGVKD.

CDR3 sequence: CASSHYRGLAGGGEQYV. The DNA of the CDR3 is TGTGCCAGCAGCCATTACCGAGGACTAGCGGGAGGAGGGGAGCAGTACGTC. This chain uses TRBV4-2 with TRBJ2-7, with 14 bases lining up with TRBD2. The CDR3 runs 17 residues. Germline CDR1 LGHNA, CDR2 YNFKEQ. With V trimmed by 3 bases and J by 7 bases, 11 bases remained unmatched.

V is TRBV4-3 and J is TRBJ1-4; tentative D call: TRBD1 (5 bases). Trimming took 1 base from V and 4 from J, leaving 7 bases between them. There are 14 residues in the CDR3. Germline V gives CDR1 LGHNA, CDR2 YSLEER. The CDR3 sequence is CASSQGRVNEKLFF. The CDR3 DNA reads TGCGCCAGCAGCCAAGGCAGGGTTAATGAAAAACTGTTTTTT.

The chain carries TRBV29-1 and TRBJ1-2, with D uncertain. Germline assignment: CDR1 SQVTM and CDR2 ANQGSEA. The CDR3 contains 17 residues. Trimming pared 1 base from V and 5 bases from J, leaving 23 bases between. CDR3 DNA sequence: TGCAGCGTTGAAGGCCTGAGCGGCAGCTCAAGACGTTATGGCTACACCTTC. It specifies CSVEGLSGSSRRYGYTF.

The gene calls are TRBV5-1 and TRBJ1-1; D ambiguous. Germline CDR1 SGHRS, CDR2 YFSETQ. Trimming pared 0 bases from V and 1 base from J, leaving 7 bases between. CDR3 length: 14 amino acids. The CDR3: CASSLVGKNTEAFF. For the CDR3, the DNA is TGCGCCAGCAGCTTGGTCGGGAAGAACACTGAAGCTTTCTTT.

The CDR3 is CASSLETTGNQETQYF. DNA of the CDR3: TGTGCCAGCAGCTTAGAGACGACAGGGAACCAAGAGACCCAGTACTTC. The rearrangement links TRBV11-3 to TRBJ2-5; TRBD1 matches 7 bases. The CDR3 sequence is 16 residues long. Germline CDR1 reads SGHNT; CDR2 reads YENEEA. V lost 0 bases to trimming and J lost 0 bases; unmatched junction nucleotides: 4.

The rearrangement uses TRBV2 and TRBJ1-2; D ambiguous. V lost 5 bases and J lost 2, with 18 bases in between. The CDR3 is 16 amino acids. Germline assignment: CDR1 SNHLY and CDR2 FYNNEI. In DNA form, the CDR3 reads TGTGCCAGCAGTAGTACCGACAAGGATGGGAACTATGGCTACACCTTC. Protein: CASSSTDKDGNYGYTF.

V gene TRBV6-5 combines with J gene TRBJ2-5; 7 positions agree with TRBD2. CDR1 is MNHEY, CDR2 SVGAGI, per germline. The CDR3 is 15 residues long. V trimming: 7 bases; J trimming: 4 bases; junction bases outside the gene matches: 12. In nucleotides, the CDR3 is TGTGCCAGCACCCAAATGGGGGGAGGGTTAGAGACCCAGTACTTC. Residues: CASTQMGGGLETQYF.

This chain connects TRBV3-1 (or the pseudogene TRBV3-2) to TRBJ1-1; 11 positions match TRBD1. V shed 3 bases and J 5 bases; nucleotides not matched to a gene: 5. The germline CDR1 and CDR2 sequences are LGHDT and YNNKEL (reference sequence). The CDR3 sequence is 15 residues long. This CDR3 reads CASSHRDRGRTEAFF. The CDR3 nucleotides are TGTGCCAGCAGCCACAGGGACAGGGGGAGAACTGAAGCTTTCTTT.

The chain combines TRBV30 with TRBJ2-3, with D possibly matching TRBD1 (5 bases). The CDR3 loop spans 14 amino acids. Germline V gives CDR1 GTSNPN, CDR2 SVGIG (reference sequence). V was trimmed by 0 bases and J by 2 bases, leaving 9 bases between them. The CDR3 DNA follows: TGTGCCTGGAGTGTCATGGGGCTCACAGATACGCAGTATTTT. Its protein is CAWSVMGLTDTQYF.

The rearrangement links TRBV28 to TRBJ1-4; 9 nucleotides align to TRBD1. Trimming took 5 bases from V and 0 from J; bases not matched to a gene: 7. Germline values: CDR1 MDHEN, CDR2 SYDVKM. This CDR3 is 17 amino acids long. In nucleotides, the CDR3 is TGTGCCAGCAGTACATGGACAGGGGAATCAACTAATGAAAAACTGTTTTTT. This sequence encodes CASSTWTGESTNEKLFF.

In this sample, this clone turned up a few times. This sequence joins TRBV11-2 and TRBJ1-6, with D possibly being TRBD1 (6 bases). Germline assignment: CDR1 SGHAT and CDR2 FQNNGV. With 2 bases removed from V and 7 bases from J, the gap between germline ends came to 15 bases. The CDR3 length is 16 residues. The CDR3 coding sequence is TGTGCCAGCAGCTTAATCAGGACAGCTCTAAATTCACCCCTCCACTTT. It encodes CASSLIRTALNSPLHF.

The CDR3 sequence is CASSLNRWDRHTDTQYF. The CDR3 DNA follows: TGTGCCAGCAGCTTAAATCGCTGGGACAGGCACACAGATACGCAGTATTTT. This sequence joins TRBV11-3 and TRBJ2-3, with TRBD1 matching 8 bases. This CDR3 is built from 17 residues. Per germline, CDR1 SGHNT and CDR2 YENEEA. V shed 2 bases and J 2 bases; nucleotides not matched to a gene: 9.

There are a few counts of this clone. The chain uses TRBV19 and TRBJ2-3; 10 positions agree with TRBD1. Trimming at V came to 6 bases and at J to 3 bases, leaving 3 bases not matched to a gene. The CDR3 is 14 residues long. Germline CDR1 and CDR2: LNHDA and SQIVND (reference sequence). The DNA for the CDR3 is TGTGCCAGTAGAGACAGGGGGCGTACAGATACGCAGTATTTT. It codes for CASRDRGRTDTQYF. The full variable domain, rest sourced from reference TRBV19 and TRBJ2-3, is DGGITQSPKYLFRKEGQNVTLSCEQNLNHDAMYWYRQDPGQGLRLIYYSQIVNDFQKGDIAEGYSVSREKKESFPLTVTSAQKNPTAFYLCASRDRGRTDTQYFGPGTRLTVL.

The gene calls are TRBV5-1 and TRBJ2-1, with 10 positions matching TRBD2. V was pared by 0 bases and J by 5 bases, with 5 bases of the junction left unmatched. Germline V gene lookup returns CDR1 SGHRS and CDR2 YFSETQ. The CDR3 loop spans 16 amino acids. Written as DNA, the CDR3 is TGCGCCAGCAGCTTGGTGCGGCTAGCGGGAGACAATGAGCAGTTCTTC. It translates to CASSLVRLAGDNEQFF.

V gene TRBV20-1 combines with J gene TRBJ2-5, with 8 nucleotides matching TRBD2. Germline V gene lookup returns CDR1 DFQATT and CDR2 SNEGSKA (reference sequence). J lost 5 bases, V lost 3 bases, and 8 bases had no gene match. This CDR3 comprises 14 residues. CDR3: CSASVTSGGETQYF. DNA for the CDR3: TGCAGTGCTAGTGTCACTAGCGGTGGGGAGACCCAGTACTTC.

The rearrangement uses TRBV25-1 and TRBJ1-1; the D gene is possibly TRBD1 (5 bases). This CDR3 has 14 residues. The germline CDR1 and CDR2 sequences are MGHDK and SYGVNS. V was clipped by 2 bases and J by 4 bases, with 11 bases between them. Written as DNA, the CDR3 is TGTGCCAGCAGTGAACAGGGTGTATTCACTGAAGCTTTCTTT. It translates to CASSEQGVFTEAFF.

J is TRBJ2-3 and V is TRBV30; possible D gene TRBD1, 5 bases. V was trimmed by 4 bases and J by 4 bases, leaving 18 bases between them. Germline assignment: CDR1 GTSNPN and CDR2 SVGIG (reference sequence). The CDR3 is 15 residues long. CDR3: CAWIPKGIKSDTQYF. CDR3 sequence (DNA): TGTGCCTGGATCCCCAAGGGGATTAAGTCAGATACGCAGTATTTT.

The V and J genes are TRBV12-5 and TRBJ2-5; TRBD1 matches 11 bases. V gave up 6 bases and J gave up 7 bases; unmatched junction bases: 7. This CDR3 is 14 amino acids long. The germline V gene encodes CDR1 LGHNT and CDR2 FRNRAP. Written as DNA, the CDR3 is TGTGCTAGTGGACGGACAGGGGGCGTTTGGACCCAGTACTTC. It specifies CASGRTGGVWTQYF.

The chain is built from TRBV6-5 and TRBJ2-7; 8 nucleotides match TRBD1. The V and J ends lost 6 bases and 0 bases, in that order; junction bases with no gene match: 4. Germline loops: CDR1 MNHEY, CDR2 SVGAGI. The CDR3 runs 14 residues. This CDR3 is CASSRTGFSYEQYF. The CDR3 bases are TGTGCCAGCAGCAGGACAGGGTTCTCCTACGAGCAGTACTTC.

The rearrangement uses TRBV2 and TRBJ2-1; 7 bases map to TRBD1. The CDR3 runs 15 residues. V lost 4 bases to trimming and J lost 6 bases; unmatched junction nucleotides: 9. In germline, CDR1 is SNHLY, CDR2 FYNNEI. The CDR3 sequence is CASSVPGPGGNEQFF. CDR3 sequence (DNA): TGTGCCAGCAGTGTCCCGGGGCCAGGGGGCAATGAGCAGTTCTTC.

The chain couples TRBV5-1 to TRBJ1-1; D is unresolved. This CDR3 region has 13 residues. CDR1 is SGHRS, CDR2 YFSETQ, per germline. V lost 4 bases, J lost 1 base, and 8 bases lay in between. The CDR3 nucleotides read TGCGCCAGCAGCGCCCGGGGGAACACTGAAGCTTTCTTT. Translation: CASSARGNTEAFF.

This rearrangement joins TRBV27 to TRBJ1-4, with TRBD1 identical over 8 bases. The CDR3 has 15 residues. J gave up 4 bases and V 2 bases, and 3 bases lay outside the gene matches. CDR1 is MNHEY, CDR2 SMNVEV, per germline (reference sequence). This CDR3 is CASSLGQGFNEKLFF. DNA for the CDR3: TGTGCCAGCAGTTTAGGACAGGGTTTTAATGAAAAACTGTTTTTT.

The chain uses TRBV5-6 and TRBJ2-1, with D possibly TRBD2 on 5 matching bases. Germline CDR1 SGHDT, CDR2 YYEEEE. The CDR3 totals 11 residues. V shed 0 bases and J shed 12 bases, with 7 bases lying between them. CDR3 amino acids: CASSLEDSQFF. CDR3 sequence (DNA): TGTGCCAGCAGCTTGGAGGACTCGCAGTTCTTC. The full variable domain, completed using reference TRBV5-6 and TRBJ2-1, is DAGVTQSPTHLIKTRGQQVTLRCSPKSGHDTVSWYQQALGQGPQFIFQYYEEEERQRGNFPDRFSGHQFPNYSSELNVNALLLGDSALYLCASSLEDSQFFGPGTRLTVL.

In this sample, this clone turned up a few times. The chain employs TRBV21-1 and TRBJ1-6; the D call TRBD1 from the table was never checked on the DNA. TRBV21-1 counts as a pseudogene. CDR3 length equals 14 residues. The DNA of the CDR3 is TGTGCCAGCCTCCGGACAGGAGATTTTTCACCCCTCCACTTT. It yields the protein CASLRTGDFSPLHF.

The chain is built from TRBV19 and TRBJ1-5; 9 bases map to TRBD1. The CDR3 spans 15 residues. V shed 8 bases, J shed 5 bases, and the junction held 10 bases outside the gene matches. Germline values: CDR1 LNHDA, CDR2 SQIVND (reference sequence). CDR3 in DNA: TGTGCCAGTTCTAGGACAGGGGTTATAGATCAGCCCCAGCATTTT. Protein: CASSRTGVIDQPQHF.

CDR3 in DNA: TGTGCCAGTATGGTTGGACTAGCCGTCAATGAGCAGTTCTTC. It is translated as CASMVGLAVNEQFF. The gene calls are TRBV11-2 and TRBJ2-1; 8 bases are a match to TRBD2. Germline V CDR1 and CDR2: SGHAT, FQNNGV. The junction had 10 bases not matched to a gene; V was cut back by 9 bases and J by 6 bases. The CDR3 totals 14 residues.

This chain connects TRBV5-1 to TRBJ2-2; D possibly corresponds to TRBD1 (6 bases). Germline V gene data show CDR1 as SGHRS and CDR2 as YFSETQ. Trimming stripped 2 bases from V and 4 bases from J, with 9 bases between. The CDR3 is 14 residues long. Here the CDR3 DNA reads TGCGCCAGCAGCTTAGGACAGAGCACCGGGGAGCTGTTTTTT. Translating gives CASSLGQSTGELFF.

The chain carries TRBV2 and TRBJ2-7, with 10 nucleotides matching TRBD2. The CDR3 totals 13 residues. CDR1 SNHLY and CDR2 FYNNEI come from the germline V gene. The junction had 3 bases not matched to a gene; V was cut back by 8 bases and J by 2 bases. The CDR3 region is CASRTSGPYEQYF. In nucleotides, the CDR3 is TGTGCCAGCCGGACTAGCGGCCCCTACGAGCAGTACTTC.